This T cell receptor beta chain was captured in a study of human T cells and chemical hapten exposure. Study findings and constraints: With regard to DPC sensitization, TCRs above 1 in 1000 frequency did not change.

To note about this clonotype: Its antigen is unknown.

Germline-derived CDR1 and CDR2 are KGHSH and LQKENI. Trimming pared 5 bases from V and 0 bases from J, leaving 14 bases between. CDR3 length: 17 residues. The time point here: patch test 3, about 24 weeks after DPC sensitization. Documented treatment: therapeutic diphenylcyclopropenone sensitization with weekly scalp DPC. The study drew its donors from alopecia patients who were 18 to 70 years old and suitable for DPC. TCRdb processed the RACE reads anew with MiXCR; each CDR3 protein has one entry. The sample contains about 120,000 distinct CDR3 sequences, approximately 10% of which appear only once. This chain joins TRBV18 and TRBJ2-6, with D possibly being TRBD1 or TRBD2 (5 bases each). The receptor's source is a woman between 50 and 59 years old with alopecia areata. Some clones in this sample may be carry-over from other donors' samples. The sequencing used whole blood, collected in connection with sensitization to the hapten diphenylcyclopropenone (DPC). Here the CDR3 DNA reads TGTGCCAGCTCAGACCGGGACGCCAACTCTGGGGCCAACGTCCTGACTTTC. It yields the protein CASSDRDANSGANVLTF.